This T cell receptor beta chain was retrieved from a study of T cells in Graves' hyperthyroidism and ophthalmopathy. Across the study: Staff took peripheral blood when the initial diagnosis was made, before any treatment began.

This clonotype was counted at least ten times. Recently diagnosed hyperthyroidism of less than 2 months' duration affected patients aged 18 to 65. Those patients with uncontrolled infection, other autoimmune disease, pregnancy or lactation were excluded. Predating any ophthalmopathy symptoms, the blood sample was taken at first hyperthyroidism diagnosis. RNA transcripts yielded amplified TCR beta CDR3 regions. With the HTBI primer set, the TCR CDR3 went through a first round of RT-PCR. TCRdb re-called the multiplex PCR reads with MiXCR, one entry per CDR3 protein. The table shows approximately 620,000 distinct CDR3 sequences, with approximately 15% occurring only once. The receptor's source is a woman in her thirties with Graves' hyperthyroidism that later progressed to Graves' ophthalmopathy. Source material: blood.

CDR3 sequence: CASSLAYELNTEAFF. The CDR3, as DNA: TGCGCCAGCAGCTTGGCCTATGAATTGAACACTGAAGCTTTCTTT. V gene TRBV5-1 combines with J gene TRBJ1-1; D is uncertain. Per the germline V gene, CDR1 is SGHRS and CDR2 is YFSETQ. The CDR3 runs 15 residues. With 0 bases removed from V and 0 bases from J, the gap between germline ends came to 9 bases.